This is a list of T cell receptor beta chains from one sample in a study of blood T cell repertoires in COVID-19. Method: immunoSEQ multiplex PCR; TCRdb's copy keeps in-frame clones and lacks some. The table lists more than 300,000 clones, approximately 91% of them singletons, with 3.9% in the top ten. Material for sequencing was PBMCs or T cells enriched from blood (not recorded which). The receptors originated from a woman aged 25 to 39 who had been exposed to COVID-19. The CDR3 runs from the conserved cysteine through the conserved F or W. The order of the fields is V gene, J gene, CDR3 protein.

>TRBV9|TRBJ1-3
CASSVDLRDSGNTIYF
>TRBV18|TRBJ1-3
CASSPLDVRGSGNTIYF
>TRBV25-1|TRBJ2-7
CASSELGRAYEQYF
>TRBV5-1|TRBJ1-4
CASTDPSLQEKLFF
>TRBV24-1|TRBJ1-2
CATSDYPRGSDGYTF
>TRBV6-7|TRBJ1-6
CASSYGGGNSPLHF
>TRBV5-8|TRBJ1-2
CASSFGGAADYYGYTF
>TRBV7-9|TRBJ2-4
CASSFGTRQNIQYF
>TRBV19|TRBJ1-6
CASSMTRADNSPLHF
>TRBV4-3|TRBJ1-4
CASSPRTGFSEKLFF
>TRBV6-1|TRBJ2-7
CASSETGTEYEQYF
>TRBV5-1|TRBJ2-1
CASLRGGPYNEQFF
>TRBV15|TRBJ2-5
CATSRAGSLQETQYF
>TRBV24-1|TRBJ1-2
CATGRRRDIFYGYTF
>TRBV15|TRBJ1-4
CATSGQGGTNEKLFF
>TRBV19|TRBJ1-3
CASSPDREPSGNTIYF